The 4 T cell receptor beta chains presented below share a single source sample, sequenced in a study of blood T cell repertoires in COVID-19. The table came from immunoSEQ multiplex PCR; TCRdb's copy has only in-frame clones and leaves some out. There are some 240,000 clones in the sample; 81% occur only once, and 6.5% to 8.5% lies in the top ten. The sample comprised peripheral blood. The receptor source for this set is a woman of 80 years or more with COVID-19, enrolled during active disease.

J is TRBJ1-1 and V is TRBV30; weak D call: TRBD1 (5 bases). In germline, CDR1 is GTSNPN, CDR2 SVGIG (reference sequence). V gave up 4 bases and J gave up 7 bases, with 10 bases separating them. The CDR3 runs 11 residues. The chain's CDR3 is CAWTRDFEAFF. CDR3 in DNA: TGTGCCTGGACACGGGACTTTGAAGCTTTCTTT.

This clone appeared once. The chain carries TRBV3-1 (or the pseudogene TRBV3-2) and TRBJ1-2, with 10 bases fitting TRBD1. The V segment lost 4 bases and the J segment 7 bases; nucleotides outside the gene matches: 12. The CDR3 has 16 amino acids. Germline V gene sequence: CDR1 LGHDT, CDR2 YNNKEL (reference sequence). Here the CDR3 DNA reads TGTGCCAGCAGCCCACTAGGACAGGGGGGTAAGGGTGGCTACACCTTC. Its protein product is CASSPLGQGGKGGYTF.

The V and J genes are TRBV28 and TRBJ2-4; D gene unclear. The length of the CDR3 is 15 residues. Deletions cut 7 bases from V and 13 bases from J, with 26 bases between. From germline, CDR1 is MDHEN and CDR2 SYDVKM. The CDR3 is CASISASSGSNRQYF. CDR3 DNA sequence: TGTGCCAGCATAAGTGCGTCGTCTGGTTCTAATCGCCAGTACTTC.

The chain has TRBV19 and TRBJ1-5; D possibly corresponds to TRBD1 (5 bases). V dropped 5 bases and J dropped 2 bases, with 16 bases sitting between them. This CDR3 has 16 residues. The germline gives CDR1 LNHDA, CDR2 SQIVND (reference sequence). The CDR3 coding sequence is TGTGCCAGTAGTGCGCCCCAGGGAGGGGGCAATCAGCCCCAGCATTTT. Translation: CASSAPQGGGNQPQHF.